This T cell receptor beta chain comes out of a study of T cell repertoires in cytomegalovirus infection. The V and J ends lost 5 bases and 5 bases respectively, with 13 bases between them. Germline V lookup: CDR1 MNHNS, CDR2 SASEGT. The CDR3 spans 14 residues. This clonotype was seen a few times. The target antigen is unknown. Study conclusions and caveats: Pooled public TCR beta family frequency picked out CMV carriers with the relevant HLA.

TCRdb used MiXCR to reprocess the reads, holding one entry per CDR3 protein. The sample holds fewer than 1,000,000 distinct CDR3 sequences, approximately 30% seen once. This rearrangement joins TRBV6-1 to TRBJ2-1; D not resolved. This clonotype was obtained from a human donor in good health (CMV status not recorded). Some clones in this sample may be carry-over from other donors' samples. Sequencing was performed on cultured CD8+ T cells from PBMCs, taken from culture after CMV antigen stimulation. CDR3: CASSQADGNNEQFF. DNA of the CDR3: TGTGCCAGCAGTCAGGCCGACGGAAACAATGAGCAGTTCTTC.